This TCR beta chain is drawn from a study of cytomegalovirus exposure and HLA in healthy donors. The study's findings and limits: CMV serostatus was the sole immune exposure information available. Roughly uniform depth of sequencing across donors was assumed in presence/absence analyses. Most TCR sequences were seen very rarely across donors, but some public TCRs occurred in many.

The PCR was carried out with 60 Vbeta primers and 13 Jbeta primers. The method was immunoSEQ multiplex PCR; TCRdb's version includes in-frame clones alone and lacks a portion of them. The sample carries over 40,000 clones, roughly 90% recorded once. Healthy bone marrow donors made up the cohort. Germline V gives CDR1 MDHEN, CDR2 SYDVKM. The CDR3 extends over 16 amino acids. The V and J ends lost 5 bases and 4 bases respectively, with 20 bases between them. This clone was recorded once. Its antigen is as yet unknown. The source material was PBMCs. This chain links TRBV28 with TRBJ2-5, with D possibly TRBD1 on 6 matching bases. The TCR originated in a woman aged 40 to 50 in good health and CMV-seropositive. The CDR3 nucleotides are TGTGCCAGCAGTCTTACAGGGTACTATGAGGGAGAGACCCAGTACTTC. The encoded protein is CASSLTGYYEGETQYF. The whole variable domain, filled in from reference TRBV28 and TRBJ2-5, reads DVKVTQSSRYLVKRTGEKVFLECVQDMDHENMFWYRQDPGLGLRLIYFSYDVKMKEKGDIPEGYSVSREKKERFSLILESASTNQTSMYLCASSLTGYYEGETQYFGPGTRLLVL.